Listed below are T cell receptor beta chains from one sample, sequenced in a study of cytomegalovirus exposure and HLA in healthy donors. This table comes from immunoSEQ multiplex PCR, and its TCRdb copy is limited to in-frame clones, with some not included. The repertoire consists of under 200,000 clones, with about 86% occurring once and the leading ten covering approximately 2%. Sample: PBMCs. These receptor sequences come from a woman younger than 35 in good health and CMV-seronegative. The conserved cysteine and the conserved F or W are not part of the CDR3 here.

V,J,CDR3
TRBV5-1,TRBJ2-7,ASSFYPDGTYEQY
TRBV5-6,TRBJ1-1,ASSLLMNTEAF
TRBV5-6,TRBJ2-1,ASSFYQLAGEYNEQF
TRBV6-1,TRBJ1-5,ASISGQGVWAQH
TRBV27,TRBJ2-7,ASSRIRTGIAYEQY
TRBV7-8,TRBJ2-1,ASSSRLAGRSYNEQF
TRBV4-3,TRBJ1-5,ASSQAGNQPQH
TRBV5-1,TRBJ2-1,ASSASRNEQF
TRBV7-9,TRBJ2-1,ASSLASGSPINEQF
TRBV18,TRBJ1-1,ASSGALNTEAF
TRBV2,TRBJ1-5,ASSEAARSAQH
TRBV5-1,TRBJ2-1,ASSLSSTSATFYNEQF
TRBV4-3,TRBJ1-2,ASSRNRVVNYGYT
TRBV29-1,TRBJ2-7,SLRTAFDEQY
TRBV2,TRBJ2-6,ASSEEPGANVLT
TRBV9,TRBJ2-5,ASSVKPDQETQY
TRBV29-1,TRBJ2-1,SVEGTSARPNEQF
TRBV2,TRBJ2-7,ASSEGTRGYYEQY
TRBV6-5,TRBJ1-3,ASHPGTNGNTIY
TRBV5-1,TRBJ2-1,ASSPGTSGGMYEQF
TRBV18,TRBJ1-2,ASSPYHTGEYGYT
TRBV11-3,TRBJ2-7,ASSPFTGTSGSGEQY
TRBV19,TRBJ1-4,ASSIIGTGREKLF
TRBV2,TRBJ1-1,ASSERGGEEAF
TRBV5-8,TRBJ1-1,ASSLEAGHKSLAEAF
TRBV5-1,TRBJ2-7,ASSLAGSSSYEQY
TRBV7-6,TRBJ1-4,ASNRGLNEKLF
TRBV5-8,TRBJ2-3,ASSLDPSGVLDTQY